A single sample gave rise to the 23 T cell receptor beta chains below, sequenced in a study of regulatory T cells in long-lasting Graves disease. Sequencing libraries for TCR beta were prepared with iRepertoire HTBI primers and Arm-PCR of CDR3 regions. One entry per CDR3 protein, called by TCRdb with MiXCR from the multiplex PCR reads. The profile shows roughly 490,000 distinct CDR3 sequences, under 25% of them singletons. The time point: persistent/refractory GD, antithyroid drugs over 5 years with positive TRAb. From PBMCs, RNA was extracted and then used to make the TCR library. Specimen: peripheral blood mononuclear cells (PBMCs), collected when the disease was refractory, from a patient treated with antithyroid drugs. The receptors here all came from a female donor with Graves disease.

This clonotype was seen many times. The chain links TRBV20-1 to TRBJ1-1, with no clear D. The length of the CDR3 is 14 residues. V was clipped by 5 bases and J by 1 base, with 14 bases between them. Germline CDR1 and CDR2: DFQATT and SNEGSKA (reference sequence). The CDR3 loop reads CSASPGNSNTEAFF. The CDR3 nucleotides read TGCAGTGCTTCTCCAGGAAACTCGAACACTGAAGCTTTCTTT.

This clonotype was found many times. This chain joins TRBV3-1 and TRBJ1-5, with TRBD1 as a possible D gene (5 bases). Trimming shortened V by 1 base and J by 6 bases, and 16 bases separated the two germline ends. The length of the CDR3 is 16 residues. Per germline, CDR1 LGHDT and CDR2 YNNKEL (reference sequence). Written as DNA, the CDR3 is TGTGCCAGCAGCCAAGGGGGACGGGGTCCCGGTCAGCCCCAGCATTTT. Translated, it gives CASSQGGRGPGQPQHF.

The CDR3 DNA reads TGTGCCAGCAGCGTAGGAAGGGCATTGGACACTGAAGCTTTCTTT. Translated: CASSVGRALDTEAFF. The chain carries TRBV9 and TRBJ1-1; D is unresolved. From germline, CDR1 is SGDLS and CDR2 YYNGEE. The CDR3 has 15 amino acids. Trimming pared 0 bases from V and 3 bases from J, leaving 12 bases between.

This clonotype was found many times. V and J are TRBV6-1 and TRBJ2-7; TRBD1 agrees at 7 bases. Germline trimming cut 4 bases from V and 3 bases from J; bases unmatched to any gene: 3. Germline values: CDR1 MNHNS, CDR2 SASEGT. This CDR3 has 13 residues. This CDR3 reads CASSGNRGYEQYF. In DNA, the CDR3 is TGTGCCAGCAGTGGAAACAGGGGCTACGAGCAGTACTTC.

Note on this clonotype: A much larger clonotype is one base distant, so this may be a read error. The chain joins TRBV20-1 to TRBJ1-4; 10 positions match TRBD1. Germline V lookup: CDR1 DFQATT, CDR2 SNEGSKA (reference sequence). The CDR3 runs to 15 residues. For the CDR3, the DNA is TGCAGTGCTGGAGAACCGGGACAGGGGAATGAAAAACTGTTTTTT. Its translation is CSAGEPGQGNEKLFF.

This clonotype was seen only a few times. The chain links TRBV6-2 or TRBV6-3 to TRBJ2-1, with TRBD1 matching 8 bases. The CDR3 extends over 13 amino acids. J was trimmed by 9 bases and V by 3 bases; bases with no gene match: 4. Germline V gene sequence: CDR1 MNHEY, CDR2 SVGEGT. The DNA for the CDR3 is TGTGCCAGCAGTTATCAGGGGGCGAGTGAGCAGTTCTTC. Translated, it gives CASSYQGASEQFF.

The gene calls are TRBV5-1 and TRBJ1-2; TRBD1 aligns across 7 bases. The junction had 13 bases not matched to a gene; V was cut back by 1 base and J by 4 bases. This CDR3 has 17 residues. Germline V gene lookup returns CDR1 SGHRS and CDR2 YFSETQ. CDR3 sequence reads: CASSLTVPGQTTYGYTF. For the CDR3, the DNA is TGCGCCAGCAGCTTGACTGTCCCGGGACAGACCACCTATGGCTACACCTTC. The variable domain in full, completed from reference TRBV5-1 and TRBJ1-2, reads KAGVTQTPRYLIKTRGQQVTLSCSPISGHRSVSWYQQTPGQGLQFLFEYFSETQRNKGNFPGRFSGRQFSNSRSEMNVSTLELGDSALYLCASSLTVPGQTTYGYTFGSGTRLTVV.

This clonotype was seen a single time. With a much larger clone just one base away, this may be a read error. V gene TRBV7-9 combines with J gene TRBJ2-4; D is possibly TRBD1 (6 bases). The CDR3 has 15 amino acids. From germline, CDR1 is SEHNR and CDR2 FQNEAQ (reference sequence). As DNA, the CDR3 is TGTGCCAGCAGCTTAGATCAGGGGACCAGAAACATTCGGTACTTC. It specifies CASSLDQGTRNIRYF.

This clonotype was seen many times. This chain joins TRBV28 and TRBJ1-1; the match to TRBD1 covers 7 bases. The V segment lost 6 bases and the J segment 4 bases; nucleotides outside the gene matches: 8. CDR3 size: 14 residues. CDR1 is MDHEN and CDR2 is SYDVKM in the germline V gene. In DNA form, the CDR3 reads TGTGCCAGCAGGTCCCCAGGGGGTCGCACTGAAGCTTTCTTT. Translation: CASRSPGGRTEAFF.

The J gene is TRBJ2-1, the V gene TRBV20-1; TRBD2 matches 9 bases. Per the germline V gene, CDR1 is DFQATT and CDR2 is SNEGSKA (reference sequence). CDR3 length: 14 residues. J was trimmed by 5 bases and V by 4 bases; bases with no gene match: 6. The CDR3 DNA reads TGCAGTGCTACCCCGGGACTAGCAGACAATGAGCAGTTCTTC. This sequence encodes CSATPGLADNEQFF.

This clonotype occurred a few times. The gene calls are TRBV29-1 and TRBJ2-2; TRBD2 aligns across 10 bases. V lost 4 bases and J lost 5; bases outside the gene matches: 4. Germline V gene sequence: CDR1 SQVTM, CDR2 ANQGSEA. This CDR3 is 14 amino acids long. The CDR3 nucleotides are TGCAGCGTTGGGGCTAGCGGGGGTACCGGGGAGCTGTTTTTT. This sequence encodes CSVGASGGTGELFF.

This clonotype was counted many times. The V call is TRBV5-1, the J call TRBJ2-2; D tentatively reads TRBD1 or TRBD2 (5 bases each). Germline loops: CDR1 SGHRS, CDR2 YFSETQ. Trimming stripped 5 bases from V and 8 bases from J, with 22 bases between. The CDR3 length is 16 residues. This CDR3 reads CASRDGLPQWGGELFF. The CDR3 DNA is TGCGCCAGCAGAGACGGACTGCCCCAATGGGGGGGGGAGCTGTTTTTT.

This clonotype has at least ten counts. The rearrangement links TRBV6-5 to TRBJ2-2, with 11 bases fitting TRBD2. The CDR3 length is 18 residues. V shed 2 bases and J 3 bases; nucleotides not matched to a gene: 8. The germline gives CDR1 MNHEY, CDR2 SVGAGI. This CDR3 reads CASSYAPGLADHTGELFF. In DNA form, the CDR3 reads TGTGCCAGCAGTTACGCCCCGGGACTAGCGGATCACACCGGGGAGCTGTTTTTT.

A few counts support this clonotype. The chain employs TRBV5-1 and TRBJ1-1, with 7 bases identical to TRBD1. Germline-derived CDR1 and CDR2 are SGHRS and YFSETQ. V lost 2 bases to trimming and J lost 1 base; unmatched junction nucleotides: 5. The CDR3 covers 15 residues. The CDR3: CASSFSGTENTEAFF. DNA for the CDR3: TGCGCCAGCAGCTTTTCCGGGACAGAGAACACTGAAGCTTTCTTT.

This clonotype was seen many times. The chain couples TRBV28 to TRBJ1-5, with a weak D call TRBD1 (5 bases). The ends were cut back, 6 bases at V and 0 bases at J, with 15 bases in the middle. Germline CDR1 reads MDHEN; CDR2 reads SYDVKM. The CDR3 covers 16 residues. CDR3 amino acids: CASRHNPGFSNQPQHF. The CDR3 DNA reads TGTGCCAGCAGACACAATCCAGGGTTTAGCAATCAGCCCCAGCATTTT.

For this clonotype: This may come from a read error, since a much larger clone is one base off. The chain couples TRBV28 to TRBJ2-7; D perhaps matches TRBD2 (5 bases). In germline, CDR1 is MDHEN, CDR2 SYDVKM. Between the trimmed V and J ends, which lost 6 bases and 4 bases, there was a span of 16 bases. The CDR3 consists of 14 residues. The CDR3: CASRVQRAGYEQYF. The DNA of the CDR3 is TGTGCCAGCAGAGTACAGAGGGCTGGGTACGAGCAGTACTTC.

This clonotype was seen at least ten times. The rearrangement uses TRBV6-2 or TRBV6-3 and TRBJ2-5; tentatively, D is TRBD1 (5 bases). V was clipped by 5 bases and J by 3 bases, with 10 bases between them. The CDR3 runs to 13 residues. Germline assignment: CDR1 MNHEY and CDR2 SVGEGT. Here the CDR3 DNA reads TGTGCCAGCAGTCTGGGGCAGGAAGAGACCCAGTACTTC. Its protein product is CASSLGQEETQYF.

At least ten counts were recorded for this clonotype. This chain links TRBV12-3 or TRBV12-4 with TRBJ1-2, with D tentatively TRBD1 (5 bases). The CDR3 has 14 amino acids. Between the trimmed V and J ends, which lost 3 bases and 6 bases, there was a span of 14 bases. The CDR3 bases are TGTGCCAGCAGTTTCGCGACAGAGAGGAATGGCTACACCTTC. This translates into CASSFATERNGYTF.

V usage is TRBV20-1 and J usage is TRBJ2-7, with 7 bases fitting TRBD2. CDR1 and CDR2 (germline): DFQATT, SNEGSKA (reference sequence). The CDR3 consists of 14 residues. V gave up 5 bases and J gave up 0 bases; unmatched junction bases: 7. CDR3 nucleotide sequence: TGCAGTGCTGGACTCCCTAGCGGCTCCTACGAGCAGTACTTC. This gives the protein CSAGLPSGSYEQYF.

This clonotype was picked up a small number of times. The rearrangement uses TRBV18 and TRBJ2-2; weak D call: TRBD2 (5 bases). Germline V gene sequence: CDR1 KGHSH, CDR2 LQKENI. The V end lost 7 bases, the J end lost 3 bases, and 12 bases lay between the germline ends. The CDR3 contains 14 residues. CDR3 amino acids: CASLPTRDTGELFF. The CDR3 DNA follows: TGTGCCAGCTTACCCACGAGGGACACCGGGGAGCTGTTTTTT.

In this sample, this clonotype turned up many times. The rearrangement uses TRBV18 and TRBJ2-5; unclear D gene. This CDR3 is built from 14 residues. Trimming shortened V by 1 base and J by 3 bases, and 9 bases separated the two germline ends. Germline V gene data show CDR1 as KGHSH and CDR2 as LQKENI. Here the CDR3 reads CASSPRAGEETQYF. CDR3 bases: TGTGCCAGCTCACCACGGGCTGGGGAAGAGACCCAGTACTTC.

For the CDR3, the DNA is TGTGCCATCAGTGATCAGGCGGGAAAGAGCTCCTACGAGCAGTACTTC. Translating gives CAISDQAGKSSYEQYF. This chain joins TRBV10-3 and TRBJ2-7, with TRBD2 as a possible D gene (6 bases). Germline CDR1 and CDR2: ENHRY and SYGVKD. CDR3 size: 16 residues. Trimming cost V 3 bases and J 0 bases, with 15 bases left between them.

This chain joins TRBV11-2 and TRBJ1-1; D is unclear. The CDR3 totals 15 residues. Germline CDR1 SGHAT, CDR2 FQNNGV. Trimming stripped 2 bases from V and 0 bases from J, with 10 bases between. CDR3 DNA: TGTGCCAGCAGCTTACAGGAGGGCATGAACACTGAAGCTTTCTTT. Amino acids: CASSLQEGMNTEAFF.